These T cell receptor beta chains were read from a single sample in a study of T cell repertoires in cytomegalovirus infection. TCRdb processed the reads anew with MiXCR; each CDR3 protein has one entry. The table shows 640,000 or so distinct CDR3 sequences, with around 31% occurring only once. No antigen has been assigned to these receptors. The sample consisted of cultured PBMCs, taken from culture after CMV antigen stimulation. The receptor source for this set is a human donor in good health (CMV status not recorded). Some clones in this sample may be carry-over from other donors' samples. The CDR3 runs from the conserved cysteine through the conserved F or W. The D gene is left open where the match is weak. Clone size is stated in some rows and not others, as once, few, many or a class when expanded.

D gene | J gene | V gene | clone size | CDR3 protein | CDR3 DNA
NA | TRBJ2-3 | TRBV20-1 | NA | CSARESTTDTQYF | TGCAGTGCTAGAGAATCGACCACAGATACGCAGTATTTT
TRBD2 | TRBJ2-7 | TRBV19 | few | CASSIIAGAYEQYF | TGTGCCAGTAGTATTATAGCGGGAGCCTACGAGCAGTACTTC
NA | TRBJ2-1 | TRBV24-1 | NA | CATSDLGTGEQFF | TGTGCCACCAGTGATTTGGGTACCGGTGAGCAGTTCTTC
NA | TRBJ2-7 | TRBV18 | NA | CASSPGEGAYEQYF | TGTGCCAGCTCACCCGGCGAGGGGGCCTACGAGCAGTACTTC
NA | TRBJ2-1 | TRBV7-2 | many | CASSLAGGRYNEQFF | TGTGCCAGCAGCTTAGCGGGAGGACGTTACAATGAGCAGTTCTTC
NA | TRBJ1-2 | TRBV19 | NA | CASKFIFPGGSGYTF | TGTGCCAGTAAATTTATATTCCCGGGAGGGAGTGGCTACACCTTC
NA | TRBJ1-2 | TRBV27 | NA | CASSLRGSAGYTF | TGTGCCAGCAGTTTACGGGGATCAGCTGGCTACACCTTC
TRBD1 | TRBJ1-1 | TRBV20-1 | NA | CSAPLDRGVFGTEAFF | TGCAGTGCTCCCCTGGACAGGGGAGTATTTGGCACTGAAGCTTTCTTT
NA | TRBJ1-1 | TRBV6-2/TRBV6-3 | NA | CASTHPGPGFKDTEAFF | TGTGCCAGCACCCACCCCGGCCCAGGGTTTAAGGACACTGAAGCTTTCTTT
TRBD1 | TRBJ1-2 | TRBV7-9 | few | CASSLTIGTGAPSDGYTF | TGTGCCAGCAGCTTAACGATCGGGACAGGGGCCCCTTCGGATGGCTACACCTTC
TRBD1 | TRBJ2-5 | TRBV7-2 | many | CASSRRQGQRETQYF | TGTGCCAGCAGCCGTCGACAGGGGCAACGAGAGACCCAGTACTTC
TRBD2 | TRBJ2-2 | TRBV7-2 | many | CASSRTSGAYTGELFF | TGTGCCAGCAGCCGGACTAGCGGGGCGTACACCGGGGAGCTGTTTTTT
NA | TRBJ2-5 | TRBV28 | NA | CASSPWTSFETQYF | TGTGCCAGCAGTCCCTGGACATCGTTCGAGACCCAGTACTTC
NA | TRBJ2-2 | TRBV7-2 | few | CASSLLIQGWPGELFF | TGTGCCAGCAGCTTACTAATTCAGGGCTGGCCCGGGGAGCTGTTTTTT
NA | TRBJ1-1 | TRBV6-2/TRBV6-3 | NA | CASSYRSGEWTEAFF | TGTGCCAGCAGTTACCGGTCTGGGGAGTGGACTGAAGCTTTCTTT
NA | TRBJ1-2 | TRBV19 | NA | CASRRSGEPYYGYTF | TGTGCCAGTAGAAGGTCAGGCGAGCCTTACTATGGCTACACCTTC
NA | TRBJ2-7 | TRBV7-2 | many | CASSHRTNPLAEQYF | TGTGCCAGCAGCCACCGGACAAACCCTTTGGCCGAGCAGTACTTC
NA | TRBJ1-1 | TRBV11-2 | NA | CASRYDNGSMNTEAFF | TGTGCCAGCAGATACGATAACGGGTCGATGAACACTGAAGCTTTCTTT
TRBD2 | TRBJ2-7 | TRBV12-3/TRBV12-4 | once | CASSIRRLAGYRSYEQYF | TGTGCCAGCAGTATCCGGAGGCTAGCGGGCTACCGTTCCTACGAGCAGTACTTC
NA | TRBJ2-7 | TRBV20-1 | NA | CSARDSSLYEQYF | TGCAGTGCTAGAGACAGCTCTCTCTACGAGCAGTACTTC
NA | TRBJ1-5 | TRBV20-1 | NA | CSARAVSAYNQPQHF | TGCAGTGCTAGAGCCGTTTCGGCTTACAATCAGCCCCAGCATTTT
NA | TRBJ2-2 | TRBV6-1 | few | CASSDREKDGELFF | TGTGCCAGCAGTGACCGGGAAAAAGACGGGGAGCTGTTTTTT
TRBD1 | TRBJ1-2 | TRBV2 | NA | CASSPQDRGSYTF | TGTGCCAGCAGCCCACAGGACAGGGGAAGCTACACCTTC
NA | TRBJ2-7 | TRBV7-8 | many | CASSATGRGEQYF | TGTGCCAGCAGCGCGACAGGGAGGGGCGAGCAGTACTTC
NA | TRBJ2-5 | TRBV15 | NA | CATSRVPRPSAETQYF | TGTGCCACCAGCAGAGTCCCTCGCCCAAGCGCTGAGACCCAGTACTTC
TRBD1 | TRBJ2-5 | TRBV7-2 | many | CASSLAGTDQETQYF | TGTGCCAGCAGCTTAGCGGGGACAGACCAAGAGACCCAGTACTTC
TRBD1 | TRBJ2-4 | TRBV20-1 | NA | CSARDHRTGVNIQYF | TGCAGTGCTAGAGATCATCGGACAGGGGTGAACATTCAGTACTTC
NA | TRBJ2-4 | TRBV11-2 | NA | CASSLAGAANIQYF | TGTGCCAGCAGCTTAGCTGGGGCCGCAAACATTCAGTACTTC
NA | TRBJ2-3 | TRBV7-2 | many | CASSRRGAAADTQYF | TGTGCCAGCAGCAGGCGAGGGGCGGCGGCAGATACGCAGTATTTT
NA | TRBJ1-2 | TRBV11-2 | many | CASSSPLGGYGYTF | TGTGCCAGCAGCTCCCCATTAGGTGGCTATGGCTACACCTTC
TRBD1 | TRBJ2-7 | TRBV12-3/TRBV12-4 | few | CASRGQGATWEQYF | TGTGCCAGCAGGGGACAGGGGGCGACTTGGGAGCAGTACTTC
TRBD1 | TRBJ1-5 | TRBV12-3/TRBV12-4 | NA | CASTHTTGGGNQPQHF | TGTGCCAGCACCCACACCACAGGGGGCGGCAATCAGCCCCAGCATTTT
NA | TRBJ2-1 | TRBV28 | NA | CASTSNSLYNEQFF | TGTGCCAGCACCTCAAATTCCCTCTACAATGAGCAGTTCTTC
NA | TRBJ2-3 | TRBV28 | NA | CASSPPARLDTQYF | TGTGCCAGCAGTCCCCCCGCCCGTCTGGATACGCAGTATTTT
TRBD1 | TRBJ1-1 | TRBV12-5 | few | CASGLTRGQGSEAFF | TGTGCTAGTGGCCTTACCCGGGGACAGGGTTCTGAAGCTTTCTTT
NA | TRBJ2-1 | TRBV19 | NA | CASRDRSSSYNEQFF | TGTGCCAGTAGAGACAGAAGCAGCTCCTACAATGAGCAGTTCTTC
NA | TRBJ1-5 | TRBV7-6 | few | CASSSNPKQPQHF | TGTGCCAGCAGCTCCAATCCCAAGCAGCCCCAGCATTTT
NA | TRBJ2-7 | TRBV6-1 | NA | CASRAGTASYEQYF | TGTGCCAGCAGGGCCGGGACGGCCTCCTACGAGCAGTACTTC
NA | TRBJ2-7 | TRBV12-3/TRBV12-4 | NA | CASSHGPGQYF | TGTGCCAGCAGCCACGGTCCGGGGCAGTACTTC
NA | TRBJ1-2 | TRBV28 | NA | CASSLFEVSDKKSGYTF | TGTGCCAGCAGTTTATTTGAGGTTTCCGATAAAAAGTCGGGCTACACCTTC
TRBD1 | TRBJ1-1 | TRBV12-3/TRBV12-4 | NA | CASSARGQGTEAFF | TGTGCCAGCAGTGCCAGGGGGCAGGGCACTGAAGCTTTCTTT